This is a list of T cell receptor beta chains from one sample in a study of response to subunit inactivated influenza vaccine. Via MiXCR, TCRdb re-called the RT-PCR reads, giving one row per CDR3 protein. The sample records 150,000 to 200,000 distinct CDR3 sequences, about 12% being singletons. The data also belong to a second study, concerning T cells expressing NK-cell markers.

This material consisted of CD8+ T cells sorted from PBMCs, taken roughly 12 days after vaccination. All receptors come from a man in his fifties or sixties who received an inactivated influenza vaccine. The CDR3 runs from the conserved cysteine through the conserved F or W. Each record gives: clone size, V gene, D gene, J gene, CDR3 DNA, CDR3 protein. The D gene is left open where the match is weak. The size field is filled for only some rows; it gives once, few, many or a size class.

clone_size: few
v_call: TRBV28
d_call: TRBD2
j_call: TRBJ2-2
cdr3_nt: TGTGCCAGCAGTTCCCTCGGGAGCGGGGGTACCGGGGAGCTGTTTTTT
cdr3_aa: CASSSLGSGGTGELFF

clone_size: NA
v_call: TRBV3-1
d_call: NA
j_call: TRBJ1-1
cdr3_nt: TGTGCCAGCAGCATTCAGGGGTGGAACACTGAAGCTTTCTTT
cdr3_aa: CASSIQGWNTEAFF

clone_size: many
v_call: TRBV5-1
d_call: TRBD1
j_call: TRBJ2-5
cdr3_nt: TGCGCCAGCAGCGCGGCGACAGGGGAAGAGACCCAGTACTTC
cdr3_aa: CASSAATGEETQYF

clone_size: NA
v_call: TRBV10-3
d_call: NA
j_call: TRBJ1-2
cdr3_nt: TGTGCCATCAGTGTTGGCAGGGGTAACTATGGCTACACCTTC
cdr3_aa: CAISVGRGNYGYTF

clone_size: few
v_call: TRBV12-3/TRBV12-4
d_call: NA
j_call: TRBJ2-3
cdr3_nt: TGTGCCAGCAACTCCCCCGCGGGGAGACGCACAGATACGCAGTATTTT
cdr3_aa: CASNSPAGRRTDTQYF

clone_size: few
v_call: TRBV7-6
d_call: NA
j_call: TRBJ1-1
cdr3_nt: TGTGCCAGCAGCTTCCGAGTCGCCACTGAAGCTTTCTTT
cdr3_aa: CASSFRVATEAFF

clone_size: NA
v_call: TRBV7-9
d_call: NA
j_call: TRBJ2-1
cdr3_nt: TGTGCCAGCAGCTTTAACAGAGACATCTACAATGAGCAGTTCTTC
cdr3_aa: CASSFNRDIYNEQFF

clone_size: few
v_call: TRBV15
d_call: TRBD2
j_call: TRBJ2-1
cdr3_nt: TGTGCCACCAGCAGAGGGGAGGGCCCCTACAATGAGCAGTTCTTC
cdr3_aa: CATSRGEGPYNEQFF

clone_size: many
v_call: TRBV10-3
d_call: NA
j_call: TRBJ2-7
cdr3_nt: TGTGCCATCAGTGAGTCAAGATTGGACTCCTACGAGCAGTACTTC
cdr3_aa: CAISESRLDSYEQYF

clone_size: many
v_call: TRBV5-6
d_call: TRBD2
j_call: TRBJ2-2
cdr3_nt: TGTGCCAGCAGCTTCGGACTAGCGGGACTCACCGGGGAGCTGTTTTTT
cdr3_aa: CASSFGLAGLTGELFF

clone_size: NA
v_call: TRBV4-2
d_call: NA
j_call: TRBJ2-1
cdr3_nt: TGTGCCAGCAGCGTAGTAGGGGAGCGCAATGAGCAGTTCTTC
cdr3_aa: CASSVVGERNEQFF

clone_size: NA
v_call: TRBV4-2
d_call: NA
j_call: TRBJ2-1
cdr3_nt: TGTGCCAGCAGCGAGCTAGGGGGCTCCTACAATGAGCAGTTCTTC
cdr3_aa: CASSELGGSYNEQFF